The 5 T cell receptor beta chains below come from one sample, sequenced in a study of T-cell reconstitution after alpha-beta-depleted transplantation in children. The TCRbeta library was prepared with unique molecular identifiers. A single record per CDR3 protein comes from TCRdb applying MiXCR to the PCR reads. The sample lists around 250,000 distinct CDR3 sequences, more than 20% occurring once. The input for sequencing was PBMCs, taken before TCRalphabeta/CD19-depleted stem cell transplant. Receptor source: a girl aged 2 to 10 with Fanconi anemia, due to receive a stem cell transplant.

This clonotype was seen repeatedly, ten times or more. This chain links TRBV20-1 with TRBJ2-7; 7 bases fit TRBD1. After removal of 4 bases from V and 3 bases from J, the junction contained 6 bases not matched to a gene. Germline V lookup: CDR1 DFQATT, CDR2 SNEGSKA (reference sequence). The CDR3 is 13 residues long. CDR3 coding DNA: TGCAGTGCTACAGGGGGAGTGATCTACGAGCAGTACTTC. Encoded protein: CSATGGVIYEQYF.

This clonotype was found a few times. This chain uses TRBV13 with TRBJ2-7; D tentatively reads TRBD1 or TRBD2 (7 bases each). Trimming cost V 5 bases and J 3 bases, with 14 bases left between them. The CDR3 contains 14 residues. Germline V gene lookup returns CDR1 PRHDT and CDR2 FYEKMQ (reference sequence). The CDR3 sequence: CASSPRGGNYEQYF. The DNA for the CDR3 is TGTGCCAGCAGCCCCAGGGGGGGTAACTACGAGCAGTACTTC.

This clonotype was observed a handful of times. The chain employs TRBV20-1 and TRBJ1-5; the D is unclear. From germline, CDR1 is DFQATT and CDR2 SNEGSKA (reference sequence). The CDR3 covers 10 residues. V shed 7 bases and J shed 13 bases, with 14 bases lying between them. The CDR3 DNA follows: TGCAGTGTCAGACCGATTCGTCAGCATTTT. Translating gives CSVRPIRQHF.

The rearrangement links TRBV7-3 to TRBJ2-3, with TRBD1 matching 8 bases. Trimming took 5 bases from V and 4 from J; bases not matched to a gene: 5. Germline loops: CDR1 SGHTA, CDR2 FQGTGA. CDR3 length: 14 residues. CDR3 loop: CASSTDRVADTQYF. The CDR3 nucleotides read TGTGCCAGCAGCACGGACAGGGTTGCAGATACGCAGTATTTT.

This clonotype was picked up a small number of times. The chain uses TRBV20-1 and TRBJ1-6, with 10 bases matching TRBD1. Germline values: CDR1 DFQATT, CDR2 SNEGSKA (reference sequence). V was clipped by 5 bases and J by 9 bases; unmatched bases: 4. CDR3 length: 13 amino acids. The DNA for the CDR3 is TGCAGTGCTGGGGACAGGGGTACTTCACCCCTCCACTTT. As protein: CSAGDRGTSPLHF.